The 13 T cell receptor beta chains given below trace back to one sample, sequenced in a study of response to subunit inactivated influenza vaccine. TCRdb ran MiXCR on the RT-PCR reads and lists one entry per CDR3 protein. The sample yields roughly 700,000 distinct CDR3 sequences, 14% seen once. The sequences come from PBMCs from blood, collected about 14 days before vaccination. These TCRs come from a man aged 45 to 65 who received an inactivated influenza vaccine.

The chain combines TRBV10-3 with TRBJ2-3; TRBD2 matches 7 bases. The germline CDR1 and CDR2 sequences are ENHRY and SYGVKD. Losses at the gene ends were 3 bases for V and 2 bases for J; bases not matched to a gene: 8. CDR3 length: 16 amino acids. The CDR3 sequence: CAISEGGAGYTDTQYF. CDR3 bases: TGTGCCATCAGTGAAGGTGGAGCGGGGTACACAGATACGCAGTATTTT.

This clonotype appeared a few times. Here the CDR3 reads CASRVNYGYTF. The CDR3 DNA follows: TGTGCCAGCAGGGTGAACTATGGCTACACCTTC. The J gene is TRBJ1-2, the V gene TRBV7-2; no clear D gene. This CDR3 comprises 11 residues. Germline CDR1 reads SGHTA; CDR2 reads FQGNSA. V shed 6 bases and J shed 2 bases, with 4 bases lying between them.

The rearrangement joins TRBV7-3 to TRBJ2-3, with unresolved D. Trimming stripped 1 base from V and 2 bases from J, with 4 bases between. Germline values: CDR1 SGHTA, CDR2 FQGTGA. CDR3 length: 13 amino acids. DNA for the CDR3: TGTGCCAGCAGCTTAAAGTACACAGATACGCAGTATTTT. Protein product: CASSLKYTDTQYF.

The V gene is TRBV19, the J gene TRBJ1-1, with D tentatively TRBD1 (6 bases). The CDR3 loop spans 14 amino acids. V shed 3 bases and J shed 3 bases, with 11 bases lying between them. Germline V gene lookup returns CDR1 LNHDA and CDR2 SQIVND (reference sequence). The CDR3 region has the DNA TGTGCCAGTAGTATTCTGGGGGGCGACACTGAAGCTTTCTTT. Its protein product is CASSILGGDTEAFF.

This sequence joins TRBV20-1 and TRBJ2-1, with 7 bases lining up with TRBD2. Germline V gives CDR1 DFQATT, CDR2 SNEGSKA (reference sequence). With V trimmed by 6 bases and J by 2 bases, 10 bases remained unmatched. The CDR3 is 15 residues long. The CDR3: CSAKRAGLPYNEQFF. The CDR3 DNA sequence: TGCAGTGCAAAACGAGCGGGATTGCCCTACAATGAGCAGTTCTTC.

This clonotype appeared a few times. This chain joins TRBV5-6 and TRBJ2-7; TRBD2 might be the D (5 bases). The CDR3 has 14 amino acids. Germline V CDR1 and CDR2: SGHDT, YYEEEE. V lost 4 bases, J lost 3 bases, and 14 bases lay in between. DNA for the CDR3: TGTGCCAGCAGCCCCGCGGGTAGCATCTACGAGCAGTACTTC. Its translation: CASSPAGSIYEQYF.

This clonotype has a count of ten or more. The CDR3 coding sequence is TGTGCCAGCAGCTTACGCGGGCGGCACAATGAGCAGTTCTTC. It is translated as CASSLRGRHNEQFF. The genes are TRBV7-9 and TRBJ2-1, with D perhaps TRBD2 (5 bases). Per germline, CDR1 SEHNR and CDR2 FQNEAQ (reference sequence). This CDR3 has 14 amino acids. V shed 2 bases and J shed 5 bases, with 10 bases lying between them.

This clonotype was detected only a few times. This chain joins TRBV5-1 and TRBJ2-7; 10 bases agree with TRBD1. V shed 4 bases and J 4 bases; nucleotides not matched to a gene: 8. The CDR3 is made up of 15 amino acids. Germline V gene sequence: CDR1 SGHRS, CDR2 YFSETQ. CDR3 coding DNA: TGCGCCAGCAGCGCCTCGACAGGGGGCCAGTACGAGCAGTACTTC. Protein product: CASSASTGGQYEQYF.

This rearrangement joins TRBV18 to TRBJ1-5; D is unresolved. There are 14 residues in the CDR3. CDR1 and CDR2 (germline): KGHSH, LQKENI. Between the trimmed V and J ends, which lost 6 bases and 0 bases, there was a span of 9 bases. The CDR3 loop reads CASSPADSNQPQHF. For the CDR3, the DNA is TGTGCCAGCTCCCCGGCGGATAGCAATCAGCCCCAGCATTTT.

There are many counts of this clonotype. This chain connects TRBV6-5 to TRBJ2-1, with D maybe TRBD1 (5 bases). This CDR3 spans 15 amino acids. CDR1 and CDR2 from the germline V gene are MNHEY and SVGAGI. The V end was cut by 0 bases, the J end by 6 bases, with 12 bases between. As DNA, the CDR3 is TGTGCCAGCAGTTACTCGGGCAGGGCTGGCAATGAGCAGTTCTTC. It codes for CASSYSGRAGNEQFF.

At least ten counts were recorded for this clonotype. The genes are TRBV7-9 and TRBJ2-1, with 7 bases matching TRBD1. V was pared by 2 bases and J by 5 bases, with 9 bases of the junction left unmatched. This CDR3 has 16 residues. Germline V gene data show CDR1 as SEHNR and CDR2 as FQNEAQ (reference sequence). The CDR3 bases are TGTGCCAGCAGCTTACGGGCACTACAGGGGAACAATGAGCAGTTCTTC. Translated: CASSLRALQGNNEQFF.

This clonotype occurred many times. The chain has TRBV29-1 and TRBJ2-7; D is perhaps TRBD1 (5 bases). Germline V gene lookup returns CDR1 SQVTM and CDR2 ANQGSEA. V dropped 1 base and J dropped 7 bases, with 11 bases sitting between them. The CDR3 contains 12 residues. The CDR3 region has the DNA TGCAGCGTTGAAGGGTCCAGGGAAGAGCAGTACTTC. Translation: CSVEGSREEQYF.

This clonotype has just a few counts. The V and J genes are TRBV4-1 and TRBJ1-1; D may be TRBD1 (6 bases). CDR3 length: 14 residues. CDR1 and CDR2 from the germline V gene are MGHRA and YSYEKL. Trimming pared 2 bases from V and 0 bases from J, leaving 7 bases between. DNA of the CDR3: TGCGCCAGCAGCCAAAACAGGGTGAACACTGAAGCTTTCTTT. Translation gives CASSQNRVNTEAFF.